A single TCR beta chain is shown here with its context. This clone was seen once. What this receptor recognizes is not known. The sample holds no much larger clone one base away, and base qualities are not on file. The sample originates from a study of blood T cell repertoires in COVID-19 (dated by TCRdb to about 2020). Study-level background: Samples covering the acute and convalescent phases of COVID-19 were provided by collaborators in the United States, Italy and Spain. The samples were drawn from two sources: the first 160 participants of the ongoing ImmuneRACE study, and 1,200 or so subjects contributed by 6 global collaborators. The material from the prospective study consisted of cDNA or gDNA derived from T cells, B-cell-depleted T cells, or PBMCs. The repertoires were released in a freely available public database intended as a resource for research on the immune response to SARS-CoV-2. The sample metadata nearly always contained a de-identified subject ID, COVID-19 status, age in years and sex. Where available, HLA class I and class II types were taken from metadata supplied by the sample provider and were not determined by assay-based typing. The dataset comprised deeply sampled blood TCRbeta repertoires from subjects exposed to, actively infected with, or recovered from COVID-19.

Each collaborating institution followed its own protocols to collect whole blood in K2EDTA tubes. For TCRbeta analysis, collaborators shipped samples in one of three forms: frozen whole blood, isolated PBMCs, or DNA extracted from either of those sample types. Results and caveats for the whole study, not just this receptor: Clinical and demographic metadata were provided uncurated, with the amount varying by source and participant.

The CDR3, cysteine through phenylalanine, is 15 amino acids long. Kept here is only the CDR3 DNA, which spans 45 bases and is read in frame from base 1. CDR1 and CDR2 are drawn from the germline V gene: SGHRS, YFSETQ. Relative to germline, V is 0 bases shorter and J is 3 bases shorter, with 12 bases between their ends. TCRbeta CDR3 regions were amplified from genomic DNA by means of the immunoSEQ Assay, a bias-controlled multiplex PCR. On the study's bioinformatics: Nucleated cell counts per sample were estimated from amplification of reference gene primers within the assay. To quantify the absolute abundance of each unique TCRbeta CDR3 rearrangement, sequence reads were collapsed and filtered. For each sample, productive Simpson clonality was calculated as the square root of Simpson's diversity index over productive rearrangements. TCRdb obtained this table from immuneACCESS and retained in-frame rearrangements with V and J assigned. These tables miss some clones; where compared with another copy, unresolved V genes account for less than half of the shortfall, and the remainder is unexplained. That table is the source of V, J and clone size, and D and trimming were worked out from the DNA. For this sample the table gives 70,000 to 95,000 clones, of which roughly 96% were detected only once. Clones ranked in the top ten supply approximately 4.3% of the sample.

Input material: peripheral blood. The receptor chain draws on TRBV5-1 and TRBJ1-1, with the D gene call left open. The receptor was isolated from a human donor with active COVID-19. The donor label of this sample is uncertain. The sequence in DNA is TGCGCCAGCAGCTTGGCCGCTCAGCGCCACACTGAAGCTTTCTTT. Translation gives CASSLAAQRHTEAFF.